Shown below are 8 T cell receptor beta chains from a single sample sequenced in a study of T cells of healthy individuals. A single record per CDR3 protein comes from TCRdb applying MiXCR to the 5' RACE reads. The data show some 100,000 distinct CDR3 sequences, around 17% seen once. The receptor set was obtained from a human donor in good health.

This clonotype was observed a few times. CDR3 nucleotide sequence: TGCGCCAGCAGCCAAAGAGGACGAGGCACTGAAGCTTTCTTT. This gives the protein CASSQRGRGTEAFF. The chain has TRBV4-3 and TRBJ1-1; D is undetermined. The CDR3 loop spans 14 amino acids. Germline V gene lookup returns CDR1 LGHNA and CDR2 YSLEER. V lost 2 bases and J lost 4, with 11 bases in between.

This clonotype was counted between two and nine times. The CDR3 sequence is CASSSGRAYEQYF. The CDR3 DNA sequence: TGTGCCAGCAGTTCCGGCCGGGCCTACGAGCAGTACTTC. The chain carries TRBV12-3 or TRBV12-4 and TRBJ2-7; D is undetermined. Deletions cut 4 bases from V and 2 bases from J, with 9 bases between. The CDR3 is 13 residues long.

The chain combines TRBV12-3 or TRBV12-4 with TRBJ1-1; no firm D call. The CDR3 covers 13 residues. V was cut by 3 bases and J by 3 bases, with 8 bases left in between. The CDR3, as DNA: TGTGCCAGCAGTTTGCGAGCCGACACTGAAGCTTTCTTT. Translated: CASSLRADTEAFF.

This clonotype was detected many times. The chain links TRBV6-6 to TRBJ2-3; unclear D gene. The germline gives CDR1 MNHNY, CDR2 SVGAGI (reference sequence). Trimming took off 4 bases at V and 4 bases at J, with 9 bases between the two ends. The CDR3 is 13 residues long. In DNA form, the CDR3 reads TGTGCCAGCAGTTCCCCCTTCGCAGATACGCAGTATTTT. Encoded protein: CASSSPFADTQYF.

This clonotype showed up many times. The V and J genes are TRBV20-1 and TRBJ2-7; 8 bases line up with TRBD2. J gave up 4 bases and V 3 bases, and 14 bases lay outside the gene matches. Germline assignment: CDR1 DFQATT and CDR2 SNEGSKA (reference sequence). The length of the CDR3 is 16 residues. CDR3 sequence: CSARRSTGTSEYEQYF. CDR3 bases: TGCAGTGCTAGGCGGTCTACCGGGACTAGTGAGTACGAGCAGTACTTC.

The chain links TRBV20-1 to TRBJ1-5, with D possibly TRBD1 on 6 matching bases. Trimming pared 7 bases from V and 2 bases from J, leaving 12 bases between. Germline V lookup: CDR1 DFQATT, CDR2 SNEGSKA (reference sequence). CDR3 length: 13 residues. For the CDR3, the DNA is TGCAGTGTTCGCGGGACACGCAATCAGCCCCAGCATTTT. Translation: CSVRGTRNQPQHF.

J is TRBJ2-5 and V is TRBV7-2; 7 bases agree with TRBD2. J was trimmed by 2 bases and V by 7 bases; bases with no gene match: 7. Per the germline V gene, CDR1 is SGHTA and CDR2 is FQGNSA. The CDR3 length is 14 residues. CDR3 amino acids: CASTLSGGQETQYF. The CDR3 DNA is TGTGCCAGCACCCTCTCGGGAGGTCAAGAGACCCAGTACTTC.

This clonotype was picked up a small number of times. In nucleotides, the CDR3 is TGTGCCAGCAGACCCTCCGTCCGGGGGGCACAGGGTCGCGAGCAGTACTTC. Its translation is CASRPSVRGAQGREQYF. The chain couples TRBV28 to TRBJ2-7; D is perhaps TRBD2 (7 bases). Trimming took off 6 bases at V and 6 bases at J, with 27 bases between the two ends. Per the germline V gene, CDR1 is MDHEN and CDR2 is SYDVKM. This CDR3 region has 17 residues.